Following are 20 T cell receptor beta chains from one sample sequenced in a study of beta chain features in type 1 diabetes. General study findings and limits: TCRB CDR3s from Type 1 diabetes patients were moderately but significantly shorter in all four CD4+ subsets.

Their recognized antigens are unknown. The study reverse transcribed the entire isolated RNA, so it sequenced expressed TCRB transcripts. Produced via immunoSEQ multiplex PCR; TCRdb's table is partial and in-frame only. Of about 190,000 clones listed, around 8% were seen once; the top ten hold about 0.95%. Sequenced input: central memory CD4+ T cells from blood. Every receptor here comes from a middle-aged woman with type 1 diabetes.

This clone was seen a few times. V and J are TRBV6-5 and TRBJ1-5; D is possibly TRBD1 (5 bases). Germline lookup yields CDR1 MNHEY and CDR2 SVGAGI. This CDR3 spans 15 amino acids. Trimming left V 2 bases short and J 4 bases short, with 12 bases between. The CDR3 reads CASSYRATENQPQHF. Here the CDR3 DNA reads TGTGCCAGCAGTTACCGCGCGACAGAGAATCAGCCCCAGCATTTT.

This clone showed up many times. The chain uses TRBV2 and TRBJ2-1, with D perhaps matching TRBD2 (7 bases). Trimming left V 7 bases short and J 8 bases short, with 18 bases between. This CDR3 is built from 14 residues. CDR1 is SNHLY, CDR2 FYNNEI, per germline. CDR3 sequence: CASKWRGPRDEQFF. In DNA, the CDR3 is TGTGCCAGCAAGTGGCGGGGGCCCCGGGATGAGCAGTTCTTC.

This clone was observed a handful of times. V and J are TRBV10-3 and TRBJ1-2, with 7 bases fitting TRBD1. Germline V CDR1 and CDR2: ENHRY, SYGVKD. The CDR3 sequence is 11 residues long. V dropped 10 bases and J dropped 6; count of bases not matched to a gene: 5. CDR3 coding DNA: TGTGCCACCACAGGGGTCAATGGCTACACCTTC. Encoded protein: CATTGVNGYTF.

This clone showed up just a few times. This chain joins TRBV5-1 and TRBJ2-7, with 7 bases identical to TRBD2. V lost 2 bases, J lost 7 bases, and 12 bases stayed unmatched. The CDR3 is made up of 15 amino acids. CDR1 is SGHRS, CDR2 YFSETQ, per germline. CDR3 residues: CASSLGERGPGEQYF. Here the CDR3 DNA reads TGCGCCAGCAGCTTAGGAGAGCGGGGCCCGGGGGAGCAGTACTTC.

The chain uses TRBV4-3 and TRBJ2-7; no clear D gene. CDR3 length: 12 residues. CDR1 is LGHNA, CDR2 YSLEER, per germline. Deletions cut 5 bases from V and 6 bases from J, with 11 bases between. This CDR3 is CASSVIGGEQYF. In DNA form, the CDR3 reads TGCGCCAGCAGCGTAATAGGCGGCGAGCAGTACTTC.

This clone appeared many times. V gene TRBV2 combines with J gene TRBJ2-7; D unresolved. Trimming left V 5 bases short and J 0 bases short, with 26 bases between. CDR3 length: 19 residues. Germline-derived CDR1 and CDR2 are SNHLY and FYNNEI. This CDR3 is CASSFSLHLPTSSSYEQYF. The CDR3 nucleotides are TGTGCCAGCAGTTTTTCTCTTCATCTCCCGACATCCAGCTCCTACGAGCAGTACTTC.

The chain uses TRBV29-1 and TRBJ1-6, with D perhaps matching TRBD1 (6 bases). This CDR3 has 13 residues. Trimming took 6 bases from V and 7 from J, leaving 13 bases between them. CDR1 is SQVTM, CDR2 ANQGSEA, per germline. The CDR3 spells CSVRGQGNSPLHF. The DNA of the CDR3 is TGCAGCGTGCGGGGGCAGGGGAATTCACCCCTCCACTTT.

J is TRBJ2-7 and V is TRBV2; D is perhaps TRBD1 (6 bases). Per the germline V gene, CDR1 is SNHLY and CDR2 is FYNNEI. The V gene lost 6 bases and the J gene lost 2 bases, with 14 bases spanning the gap. The CDR3 is 14 residues long. CDR3 DNA: TGTGCCAGCAGGGTACAGGGTACCACCTACGAGCAGTACTTC. This codes for CASRVQGTTYEQYF.

This clone was seen a few times. V gene TRBV30 combines with J gene TRBJ1-5; TRBD1 matches 7 bases. The CDR3 covers 14 residues. The germline CDR1 and CDR2 sequences are GTSNPN and SVGIG (reference sequence). Germline trimming cut 0 bases from V and 6 bases from J; bases unmatched to any gene: 5. CDR3 nucleotide sequence: TGTGCCTGGAGTGTACGAGGGGGCTCTCAGCCCCAGCATTTT. This translates into CAWSVRGGSQPQHF.

In its sample, this clone was seen a few times. V usage is TRBV5-4 and J usage is TRBJ1-1; 7 nucleotides agree with TRBD1. Germline-derived CDR1 and CDR2 are SGHNT and YYREEE (reference sequence). Losses at the gene ends were 0 bases for V and 1 base for J; bases not matched to a gene: 3. The CDR3 contains 15 residues. This chain's CDR3 is CASSLEGQPNTEAFF. Written as DNA, the CDR3 is TGTGCCAGCAGCTTGGAGGGACAGCCGAACACTGAAGCTTTCTTT.

This clone turned up a few times. The chain recombines TRBV27 with TRBJ1-3; TRBD1 might be the D (5 bases). Trimming cost V 5 bases and J 8 bases, with 19 bases left between them. The CDR3 loop spans 15 amino acids. The germline V gene has CDR1 MNHEY and CDR2 SMNVEV (reference sequence). The CDR3 region is CASSPRRDSWDTIYF. CDR3 DNA sequence: TGTGCCAGCAGTCCCCGAAGGGACTCATGGGACACCATATATTTT.

In this sample, this clone turned up a few times. DNA for the CDR3: TGTGCCAGCAGGAGTAGCGGAGAGACCCAGTACTTC. Encoded protein: CASRSSGETQYF. The chain recombines TRBV6-5 with TRBJ2-5; tentative D call: TRBD2 (6 bases). Trimming took 6 bases from V and 4 from J, leaving 9 bases between them. The length of the CDR3 is 12 residues. CDR1 and CDR2 (germline): MNHEY, SVGAGI.

This clone has more than one count but fewer than ten. V usage is TRBV6-1 and J usage is TRBJ2-2, with TRBD1 matching over 8 bases. The CDR3 spans 15 residues. The J segment lost 3 bases and the V segment lost 5 bases, leaving 5 bases of the junction unmatched. The germline V gene encodes CDR1 MNHNS and CDR2 SASEGT. The CDR3 loop is CASSWSTGDTGELFF. CDR3 coding DNA: TGTGCCAGCAGTTGGTCGACAGGGGACACCGGGGAGCTGTTTTTT.

This clone was observed a few times. J is TRBJ2-3 and V is TRBV2; 12 positions agree with TRBD2. Germline values: CDR1 SNHLY, CDR2 FYNNEI. The V and J ends lost 4 bases and 0 bases, in that order; junction bases with no gene match: 2. The CDR3 has 16 residues. CDR3 DNA sequence: TGTGCCAGCAGTGCAGGGACTAGCGGGAGCACAGATACGCAGTATTTT. Protein sequence: CASSAGTSGSTDTQYF.

The V call is TRBV29-1, the J call TRBJ1-1; 8 bases line up with TRBD1. V lost 7 bases, J lost 8 bases, and 12 bases stayed unmatched. Germline CDR1 reads SQVTM; CDR2 reads ANQGSEA. The CDR3 spans 13 residues. Here the CDR3 DNA reads TGCAGCGGCTTGAGACAGGGGATGATGGAAGCTTTCTTT. Its translation is CSGLRQGMMEAFF.

This clone showed up just a few times. This rearrangement joins TRBV6-5 to TRBJ1-5; D is uncertain. Germline V gene data show CDR1 as MNHEY and CDR2 as SVGAGI. Trimming pared 5 bases from V and 4 bases from J, leaving 9 bases between. This CDR3 has 13 residues. The CDR3 reads CASSGVWNQPQHF. Here the CDR3 DNA reads TGTGCCAGCAGTGGAGTCTGGAATCAGCCCCAGCATTTT.

V gene TRBV27 combines with J gene TRBJ2-1, with TRBD1 matching over 9 bases. This CDR3 contains 15 residues. Germline V gene data show CDR1 as MNHEY and CDR2 as SMNVEV (reference sequence). V trimming: 5 bases; J trimming: 8 bases; junction bases outside the gene matches: 10. The CDR3 sequence: CASSPPGQGFDEQFF. The DNA of the CDR3 is TGTGCCAGCAGTCCTCCGGGACAGGGTTTTGATGAGCAGTTCTTC.

This clone was observed many times. In nucleotides, the CDR3 is TGTGCCAGCAGCGGAGGGACAGGAGGAACCTTC. It codes for CASSGGTGGTF. This chain joins TRBV7-6 and TRBJ1-2; 8 bases map to TRBD1. The CDR3 is made up of 11 amino acids. Germline loops: CDR1 SGHVS, CDR2 FNYEAQ. The V gene end was trimmed by 5 bases and the J gene end by 14 bases; junction bases not matched to a gene: 7. Drawing the rest from reference TRBV7-6 and TRBJ1-2, the complete variable domain is GAGVSQSPRYKVTKRGQDVALRCDPISGHVSLYWYRQALGQGPEFLTYFNYEAQQDKSGLPNDRFSAERPEGSISTLTIQRTEQRDSAMYRCASSGGTGGTFGSGTRLTVV.

This clone was detected only a few times. The gene calls are TRBV4-1 and TRBJ1-5; D is ambiguous. Germline V gives CDR1 MGHRA, CDR2 YSYEKL. The CDR3 is made up of 13 amino acids. V lost 5 bases, J lost 5 bases, and 10 bases lay in between. Written as DNA, the CDR3 is TGCGCCAGCAGCTTTGAGCTATATCAGCCCCAGCATTTT. This translates into CASSFELYQPQHF.

The sample holds a few counts of this clone. The rearrangement joins TRBV2 to TRBJ2-6, with D hard to call. The V gene's germline CDR1 is SNHLY and CDR2 FYNNEI. The V end was cut by 4 bases, the J end by 2 bases, with 6 bases between. The length of the CDR3 is 14 residues. The CDR3 bases are TGTGCCAGCAGTGTCAGAACTGGGGCCAACGTCCTGACTTTC. Translated: CASSVRTGANVLTF.